Shown below are 20 T cell receptor beta chains from a single sample sequenced in a study of blood T cell repertoires in COVID-19. The protocol was immunoSEQ multiplex PCR, while the TCRdb copy is restricted to in-frame clones and leaves out a portion. The table lists some 150,000 clones, about 79% of them singletons. Sequenced sample: PBMCs or T cells enriched from blood (not recorded which). Source of these receptors: a man aged 45 to 65 who had recovered from COVID-19.

This clone was found once. The V gene is TRBV3-1 (or the pseudogene TRBV3-2), the J gene TRBJ2-1, with D possibly TRBD2 on 6 matching bases. Deletions cut 0 bases from V and 7 bases from J, with 16 bases between. The CDR3 has 16 residues. Germline V gene data show CDR1 as LGHDT and CDR2 as YNNKEL (reference sequence). Here the CDR3 reads CASSQDRGLIVNEQFF. Here the CDR3 DNA reads TGTGCCAGCAGCCAAGATCGGGGACTCATAGTTAATGAGCAGTTCTTC.

In DNA, the CDR3 is TGTGCCAGCTCACAAAACGGACAGGGGAATTCACCCCTCCACTTT. Its protein product is CASSQNGQGNSPLHF. The V and J genes are TRBV18 and TRBJ1-6; 9 bases are a match to TRBD1. Germline V lookup: CDR1 KGHSH, CDR2 LQKENI. After removal of 4 bases from V and 7 bases from J, the junction contained 5 bases not matched to a gene. The CDR3 consists of 15 residues.

The rearrangement joins TRBV7-3 to TRBJ2-1, with 10 bases fitting TRBD2. Germline-derived CDR1 and CDR2 are SGHTA and FQGTGA. The junction had 6 bases not matched to a gene; V was cut back by 0 bases and J by 7 bases. This CDR3 contains 16 residues. In nucleotides, the CDR3 is TGTGCCAGCAGCTTAACGCCGGGACTAGCGAAAAATGAGCAGTTCTTC. Its protein is CASSLTPGLAKNEQFF. Full variable domain (missing parts from reference TRBV7-3 and TRBJ2-1): GAGVSQTPSNKVTEKGKYVELRCDPISGHTALYWYRQSLGQGPEFLIYFQGTGAADDSGLPNDRFFAVRPEGSVSTLKIQRTERGDSAVYLCASSLTPGLAKNEQFFGPGTRLTVL.

Only one count was recorded for this clone. The chain combines TRBV5-1 with TRBJ2-2; D not certain. Trimming pared 3 bases from V and 0 bases from J, leaving 9 bases between. Germline V gene lookup returns CDR1 SGHRS and CDR2 YFSETQ. There are 15 residues in the CDR3. DNA of the CDR3: TGCGCCAGCAGCTACGACAACGCGAACACCGGGGAGCTGTTTTTT. Amino acid sequence: CASSYDNANTGELFF.

V gene TRBV19 combines with J gene TRBJ1-5; TRBD1 is a possible D gene (5 bases). Looked up from germline, CDR1 is LNHDA and CDR2 is SQIVND (reference sequence). V was cut by 3 bases and J by 0 bases, with 15 bases left in between. CDR3 size: 17 residues. The DNA for the CDR3 is TGTGCCAGTAGTATTAGGTGGGCAGGGAATAGCAATCAGCCCCAGCATTTT. Protein product: CASSIRWAGNSNQPQHF.

The rearrangement links TRBV27 to TRBJ2-5; no reliable D call. CDR1 and CDR2 from the germline V gene are MNHEY and SMNVEV (reference sequence). Trimming shortened V by 1 base and J by 5 bases, and 8 bases separated the two germline ends. The CDR3 extends over 13 amino acids. The CDR3 sequence is CASSLFLSETQYF. In nucleotides, the CDR3 is TGTGCCAGCAGTTTATTCCTGTCTGAGACCCAGTACTTC.

The chain uses TRBV18 and TRBJ2-3; D remains ambiguous. The ends were cut back, 3 bases at V and 0 bases at J, with 10 bases in the middle. Looked up from germline, CDR1 is KGHSH and CDR2 is LQKENI. This CDR3 is 15 amino acids long. In DNA, the CDR3 is TGTGCCAGCTCACCGCAAAGAACTAGCACAGATACGCAGTATTTT. As protein: CASSPQRTSTDTQYF.

This chain uses TRBV5-8 with TRBJ1-1; TRBD1 matches at 7 bases. Germline V gene lookup returns CDR1 SGHTS and CDR2 YDEGEE. Trimming at V came to 2 bases and at J to 1 base, leaving 5 bases not matched to a gene. There are 15 residues in the CDR3. Here the CDR3 DNA reads TGTGCCAGCAGCTTACTAAGACAGGGGAACACTGAAGCTTTCTTT. This codes for CASSLLRQGNTEAFF.

The chain recombines TRBV30 with TRBJ1-3; TRBD1 matches 9 bases. This CDR3 is 15 amino acids long. Trimming took 5 bases from V and 4 from J; bases not matched to a gene: 9. CDR1 and CDR2 from the germline V gene are GTSNPN and SVGIG (reference sequence). The CDR3 protein is CAWAPGQGSGNTIYF. The CDR3 DNA reads TGTGCCTGGGCCCCGGGACAGGGAAGCGGAAACACCATATATTTT.

This clone was counted many times. The CDR3 region is CASSLGQGLNTEAFF. The DNA for the CDR3 is TGCGCCAGCAGCTTGGGACAGGGGTTGAACACTGAAGCTTTCTTT. J is TRBJ1-1 and V is TRBV5-1; 8 bases align to TRBD1. V trimming: 0 bases; J trimming: 0 bases; junction bases outside the gene matches: 1. Germline CDR1 and CDR2: SGHRS and YFSETQ. This CDR3 has 15 residues.

Written as DNA, the CDR3 is TGCAGCGTTGAGGACAGGTCCTACGAGCAGTACTTC. This gives the protein CSVEDRSYEQYF. The gene calls are TRBV29-1 and TRBJ2-7; 7 nucleotides agree with TRBD1. CDR3 length: 12 residues. The germline V gene has CDR1 SQVTM and CDR2 ANQGSEA. Unmatched junction bases numbered 0, after V lost 3 bases and J lost 1 base.

The rearrangement uses TRBV19 and TRBJ2-7; D unresolved. The CDR3 runs 13 residues. Germline V CDR1 and CDR2: LNHDA, SQIVND (reference sequence). Between the trimmed V and J ends, which lost 5 bases and 7 bases, there was a span of 15 bases. The chain's CDR3 is CASSSGYKQEQYF. CDR3 bases: TGTGCCAGTAGTTCTGGGTACAAACAGGAGCAGTACTTC.

The chain couples TRBV6-5 to TRBJ1-2; possible D gene TRBD1, 5 bases. Germline V gives CDR1 MNHEY, CDR2 SVGAGI. V dropped 7 bases and J dropped 3 bases, with 15 bases sitting between them. This CDR3 is 14 amino acids long. The CDR3 spells CASIYDGGDYGYTF. Here the CDR3 DNA reads TGTGCCAGCATCTATGACGGGGGGGACTATGGCTACACCTTC.

The chain links TRBV6-2 or TRBV6-3 to TRBJ1-6; no reliable D call. V was cut by 6 bases and J by 8 bases, with 17 bases left in between. The CDR3 is 15 residues long. The germline V gene has CDR1 MNHEY and CDR2 SVGEGT. The CDR3 sequence: CASSPLSGFDSPLHF. The CDR3 region has the DNA TGTGCCAGCAGCCCCCTCTCCGGTTTTGATTCACCCCTCCACTTT.

The chain is built from TRBV7-8 and TRBJ1-2; D is uncertain. There are 13 residues in the CDR3. The germline V gene has CDR1 SGHVS and CDR2 FQNEAQ. Trimming stripped 5 bases from V and 8 bases from J, with 15 bases between. The DNA of the CDR3 is TGTGCCAGCAGCCCCATCGAAGCCTTGGGCTACACCTTC. Translated: CASSPIEALGYTF. Supplemented by reference TRBV7-8 and TRBJ1-2, the full variable domain reads GAGVSQSPRYKVAKRGQDVALRCDPISGHVSLFWYQQALGQGPEFLTYFQNEAQLDKSGLPSDRFFAERPEGSVSTLKIQRTQQEDSAVYLCASSPIEALGYTFGSGTRLTVV.

The V gene is TRBV6-5, the J gene TRBJ2-5; TRBD1 aligns across 8 bases. The CDR3 has 15 amino acids. Germline V gene data show CDR1 as MNHEY and CDR2 as SVGAGI. The V segment lost 2 bases and the J segment 5 bases; nucleotides outside the gene matches: 7. The chain's CDR3 is CASSYRQGAWETQYF. As DNA, the CDR3 is TGTGCCAGCAGTTACAGGCAGGGGGCGTGGGAGACCCAGTACTTC.

V is TRBV5-6 and J is TRBJ1-1; the D is unclear. CDR3 length: 13 residues. Germline CDR1 and CDR2: SGHDT and YYEEEE. The V end lost 2 bases, the J end lost 0 bases, and 5 bases lay between the germline ends. CDR3 DNA sequence: TGTGCCAGCAGCTTCCGGTTGAACACTGAAGCTTTCTTT. Translated: CASSFRLNTEAFF.

V is TRBV4-1 and J is TRBJ2-5; D might be TRBD1 (5 bases). The CDR3 contains 13 residues. The germline gives CDR1 MGHRA, CDR2 YSYEKL. V was cut by 6 bases and J by 4 bases, with 12 bases left in between. CDR3: CASSRLGPETQYF. Here the CDR3 DNA reads TGCGCCAGCAGTCGGCTGGGGCCAGAGACCCAGTACTTC.

This chain uses TRBV5-6 with TRBJ1-4; D may be TRBD1 (5 bases). This CDR3 comprises 17 residues. V dropped 1 base and J dropped 0 bases, with 13 bases sitting between them. CDR1 SGHDT and CDR2 YYEEEE come from the germline V gene. CDR3 bases: TGTGCCAGCAGCTTGCAGGGTTGGACGACAACTAATGAAAAACTGTTTTTT. This encodes CASSLQGWTTTNEKLFF. Complete variable domain (other parts from reference TRBV5-6 and TRBJ1-4): DAGVTQSPTHLIKTRGQQVTLRCSPKSGHDTVSWYQQALGQGPQFIFQYYEEEERQRGNFPDRFSGHQFPNYSSELNVNALLLGDSALYLCASSLQGWTTTNEKLFFGSGTQLSVL.

The CDR3 region is CASSSGQRGKNIQYF. As DNA, the CDR3 is TGTGCCAGCAGTTCCGGACAGAGGGGAAAAAACATTCAGTACTTC. J is TRBJ2-4 and V is TRBV6-5; possibly TRBD1 for D (6 bases). Germline V lookup: CDR1 MNHEY, CDR2 SVGAGI. Deletions cut 4 bases from V and 4 bases from J, with 14 bases between. The CDR3 is 15 amino acids.